These T cell receptor beta chains were read from a single sample in a study of T-cell reconstitution after alpha-beta-depleted transplantation in children. TCRdb used MiXCR to reprocess the PCR reads, holding one entry per CDR3 protein. The data show around 300,000 distinct CDR3 sequences, with around 7.1% seen just once and about 9.1% held by the top ten. Source: peripheral blood, taken 360 days after TCRalphabeta/CD19-depleted stem cell transplant. The receptors were gathered from a female patient aged 2 to 10 who had a stem cell transplant for Fanconi anemia, so the T cells may come from the graft donor. Both conserved end residues are part of each CDR3. Fields, in order: D gene, V gene, J gene, clone size, CDR3 DNA, CDR3 protein. A D gene is named only where the DNA matches it firmly. Clone size is given for some rows only: seen once, a few or many times, or a class if the clone is expanded.

TRBD1	TRBV6-1	TRBJ1-1	many	TGTGCCAGCAGTGAACGGACAGGGGTAAACACTGAAGCTTTCTTT	CASSERTGVNTEAFF
.	TRBV7-2	TRBJ2-2	.	TGTGCCAGCAGCTTATTCGGCGGGGGGGAGCTGTTTTTT	CASSLFGGGELFF
TRBD1	TRBV3-1	TRBJ1-1	.	TGTGCCAGCAGCCCTGGGACAGGGGGCCGCACTGAAGCTTTCTTT	CASSPGTGGRTEAFF
.	TRBV9	TRBJ2-3	.	TGTGCCAGCAGCGTAATCGGGGGGCGGGATACGCAGTATTTT	CASSVIGGRDTQYF
TRBD1	TRBV27	TRBJ2-1	.	TGTGCCAGCAGTCCGGGACAGGGTGTTCCCCCACTCTGGAATGAGCAGTTCTTC	CASSPGQGVPPLWNEQFF
TRBD2	TRBV12-3/TRBV12-4	TRBJ2-1	few	TGTGCCAGCCTTCGGGGGGGGCTCTACAATGAGCAGTTCTTC	CASLRGGLYNEQFF
.	TRBV28	TRBJ2-1	many	TGTGCCAGCAGTTTAATACCGAACAATGAGCAGTTCTTC	CASSLIPNNEQFF
.	TRBV9	TRBJ2-2	few	TGTGCCAGCAGCGTCCATTCACAAAGGGAGGGGGAGCTGTTTTTT	CASSVHSQREGELFF
.	TRBV7-9	TRBJ1-1	.	TGTGCCAGCAGCTTACCTTCGAACACTGAAGCTTTCTTT	CASSLPSNTEAFF
.	TRBV11-2	TRBJ2-4	few	TGTGCCAGCAGCTTTTCCGCGGGACTGACCTCCATAGCCAAAAACATTCAGTACTTC	CASSFSAGLTSIAKNIQYF
TRBD1	TRBV9	TRBJ2-7	many	TGTGCCAGCAGCGTTGGACAGGGGGCATCATACGAGCAGTACTTC	CASSVGQGASYEQYF
.	TRBV4-2	TRBJ1-4	few	TGTGCCAGCAGCCACCTCCCAGAAGCCCGTGAAAAACTGTTTTTT	CASSHLPEAREKLFF
.	TRBV5-1	TRBJ2-2	many	TGCGCCAGCAGCTTGGGGGCGCCTAACACCGGGGAGCTGTTTTTT	CASSLGAPNTGELFF
.	TRBV7-8	TRBJ1-1	.	TGTGCCAGCAGCTTAGAAGGCTGGGTGAACACTGAAGCTTTCTTT	CASSLEGWVNTEAFF
.	TRBV7-3	TRBJ2-2	few	TGTGCCAGCAGCTTAGCATCGGGCGCCGGGGAGCTGTTTTTT	CASSLASGAGELFF
.	TRBV12-3/TRBV12-4	TRBJ2-1	many	TGTGCCAGCAGCGCCTTCGGCAATGAGCAGTTCTTC	CASSAFGNEQFF
.	TRBV13	TRBJ2-7	.	TGTGCCAGCAGCTTAAGCCCGACAGCTTACGAGCAGTACTTC	CASSLSPTAYEQYF
TRBD1	TRBV29-1	TRBJ2-5	many	TGCAGCGTTGGACAGGGGGTCATTCAAGAGACCCAGTACTTC	CSVGQGVIQETQYF
TRBD1	TRBV12-3/TRBV12-4	TRBJ2-4	many	TGTGCCAGCAGCCATACAGGGGGCTTGGCCAAAAACATTCAGTACTTC	CASSHTGGLAKNIQYF
.	TRBV9	TRBJ1-1	few	TGTGCCAGCAGCCGTGTCGGACATTCGAACACTGAAGCTTTCTTT	CASSRVGHSNTEAFF
.	TRBV7-8	TRBJ1-2	many	TGTGCCAGCAGCTATATGGCCAGCTATGGCTACACCTTC	CASSYMASYGYTF
.	TRBV7-2	TRBJ1-6	.	TGTGCCAGCAGCCGGACTGGGGGGTTGGCAGTATACAGGGATTCACCCCTCCACTTT	CASSRTGGLAVYRDSPLHF
.	TRBV4-2	TRBJ1-2	many	TGTGCCAGCAGCCGACCAACAGGGCAGAACTATGGCTACACCTTC	CASSRPTGQNYGYTF
TRBD1	TRBV7-3	TRBJ1-1	many	TGTGCCAGCAGTTCAGGGGGCACTGAAGCTTTCTTT	CASSSGGTEAFF
.	TRBV20-1	TRBJ2-1	many	TGCAGTGCTCTAAGGGCGGGACGCTCCTACAATGAGCAGTTCTTC	CSALRAGRSYNEQFF
.	TRBV11-2	TRBJ1-3	.	TGTGCCAGCAGCTGGTCGGGGGCTAACACCATATATTTT	CASSWSGANTIYF
.	TRBV7-9	TRBJ1-1	few	TGTGCCAGCAGCTTATGGCAGGGCAGGAAAAATGAAGCTTTCTTT	CASSLWQGRKNEAFF
.	TRBV20-1	TRBJ2-5	many	TGCAGTGCTAGACACGGCGGGCAAGAGACCCAGTACTTC	CSARHGGQETQYF
TRBD1	TRBV6-2/TRBV6-3	TRBJ2-2	many	TGTGCCAGCAGCAGAACTGGGACAGGGCGCGGGGAGCTGTTTTTT	CASSRTGTGRGELFF
.	TRBV30	TRBJ2-7	few	TGTGCCTGGAGTGTATCTAGCTACGAGCAGTACTTC	CAWSVSSYEQYF
TRBD1	TRBV5-4	TRBJ2-4	few	TGTGCCAGCAGCTTGTTGACCGGGACAGGGGGGAACATTCAGTACTTC	CASSLLTGTGGNIQYF
TRBD2	TRBV7-2	TRBJ2-3	.	TGTGCCAGCAGCTCGAGCGGGGGGGTCACAGATACGCAGTATTTT	CASSSSGGVTDTQYF
.	TRBV12-3/TRBV12-4	TRBJ1-2	many	TGTGCCAGCAGTCCCAAGACAGCCAGGACCCTTGTCTATGGCTACACCTTC	CASSPKTARTLVYGYTF
.	TRBV12-3/TRBV12-4	TRBJ1-6	many	TGTGCCAGCAGTTTATTGGCGGGTTCACCCCTCCACTTT	CASSLLAGSPLHF
TRBD1	TRBV20-1	TRBJ2-1	many	TGCAGTGCTAGTAACTCCAGGGGGCCTAAGTACAATGAGCAGTTCTTC	CSASNSRGPKYNEQFF
.	TRBV29-1	TRBJ1-6	many	TGCAGCGTTGAAGATCACTCGCGACAGCCGGTTGATTCACCCCTCCACTTT	CSVEDHSRQPVDSPLHF
.	TRBV5-1	TRBJ2-7	many	TGCGCCAGCAGCTTGGCCGGTTTGGTCTACGAGCAGTACTTC	CASSLAGLVYEQYF
TRBD2	TRBV20-1	TRBJ2-1	many	TGCAGTGCTAGAGATGTAGCGGGAGGCCACTACAATGAGCAGTTCTTC	CSARDVAGGHYNEQFF
.	TRBV5-1	TRBJ2-4	few	TGCGCCAGCAGCTTGATGTGGTCGGGGGCAAGGGCCAAAAACATTCAGTACTTC	CASSLMWSGARAKNIQYF
TRBD2	TRBV20-1	TRBJ2-3	many	TGCAGTGCAAAGGGACTAGCGGGGGGCCACACCAGCACAGATACGCAGTATTTT	CSAKGLAGGHTSTDTQYF
.	TRBV6-2/TRBV6-3	TRBJ2-7	few	TGTGCCAGCAGTCTGACGCCCACCGGGACTGTAAATTCCTACGAGCAGTACTTC	CASSLTPTGTVNSYEQYF
.	TRBV7-8	TRBJ1-2	few	TGTGCCAGCAGCTTAGCAAGGGGTTATGGCTACACCTTC	CASSLARGYGYTF
TRBD1	TRBV29-1	TRBJ2-5	many	TGCAGCGTTGTTTGGACAGGGGAGACCCAGTACTTC	CSVVWTGETQYF
TRBD1	TRBV4-1	TRBJ2-7	.	TGCGCCAGCAGCCAAGTGGGGACAGCCCCCTACGAGCAGTACTTC	CASSQVGTAPYEQYF
.	TRBV11-2	TRBJ1-5	.	TGTGCCAGCAGCTCCGGGGGGGGGTCGGGTCAGCCCCAGCATTTT	CASSSGGGSGQPQHF
.	TRBV9	TRBJ2-5	.	TGTGCCAGCAGCGAGTTTGGAGGGGGCCCAGAGACCCAGTACTTC	CASSEFGGGPETQYF
.	TRBV4-2	TRBJ2-3	many	TGTGCCAGCAGCCAAGACAGGGAGACTTTAGCCTCAGATACGCAGTATTTT	CASSQDRETLASDTQYF
.	TRBV14	TRBJ2-6	many	TGTGCCAGCAGCCAAGAAAGGACTGGGGCCAACGTCCTGACTTTC	CASSQERTGANVLTF
.	TRBV20-1	TRBJ1-5	.	TGCAGTGCTACCTCGGACTCCCTCAATCAGCCCCAGCATTTT	CSATSDSLNQPQHF
.	TRBV6-2/TRBV6-3	TRBJ2-1	many	TGTGCCAGCAGTCGGATTCAGCCGTACCCACAGCAGTTCTTC	CASSRIQPYPQQFF
.	TRBV29-1	TRBJ1-2	many	TGCAGCGCCAGAAGAAGCCCGGACTATGGCTACACCTTC	CSARRSPDYGYTF